This TCR beta chain emerged from a study of T cell responses to AZD1222 COVID-19 vaccine listed by TCRdb under 2021. Background on the whole study: A total of under 250 trial participants underwent TCR sequencing, of whom 207 had received two doses of AZD1222 and approximately 25 had received two doses of the MenACWY control vaccine. Trial participants were enrolled by age into subgroups of 18-55, 56-69 and 70-plus years, and around 150, 28 and 57 TCR-sequenced participants, respectively, were included in these subgroups.

The time point label corresponds to: about 28 days (+/-7) after the second vaccine dose. Because spike-specific TCR depth and breadth did not differ between the two schedules, AZD1222 recipients who got a second dose at roughly 4 weeks were pooled with those who got a second dose at roughly 12 weeks. Vaccinee samples came from UK trials COV001 and COV002, including a single-blind randomized controlled phase 2/3 trial of AZD1222 (ChAdOx1 nCoV-19) in healthy adults. For TCRbeta chain sequencing, PBMC samples from trial participants were taken at day 0 and at day 28 after the second dose. Remarks on this clone: Its antigen target is currently unknown. No qualities accompany the bases; no much larger clone lies one base away.

The germline V gene specifies SGHTA as CDR1 and FQGNSA as CDR2. From cysteine to phenylalanine, the CDR3 is 15 amino acids long. Only the CDR3 region is kept as DNA, spanning 45 bases read in frame from base 1. V sheds 5 bases and J sheds 5 bases, leaving 18 bases between their ends. The CDR3 regions of human TCRbeta chains were subjected to immunosequencing. In the source study's methods: TCRs in the repertoires were compared against a reference library of SARS-CoV-2-specific TCRs that had been generated with the MIRA antigen-specificity platform. Breadth meant the fraction of unique TCRs that were SARS-CoV-2-associated, whereas depth meant the fraction of total T cells that were SARS-CoV-2-associated. Using the MIRA data, each spike-specific TCR was assigned both to the spike region to which the TCR was reactive and to a CD4 or CD8 class. Log10-transformed breadth and depth values were compared by one-way ANOVA with Sidak's multiple comparisons tests. TCRdb obtained this table from immuneACCESS and retained in-frame rearrangements with V and J assigned. These tables miss some clones; where compared with another copy, unresolved V genes account for less than half of the shortfall, and the remainder is unexplained. That table furnishes V, J and clone size, whereas the DNA furnished D and trimming. This sample gives 150,000 to 200,000 clones in total; approximately 90% of them show up just once. Of the sample, 25% to 30% is held by the ten largest clones.

General findings and caveats noted by the study authors: The vaccine-associated CD4 TCRs covered the entire spike protein, and the dominant responses fell in regions 160-218 and 743-854. Participants were mostly white British, with more females than males. The authors suggested clonal diversity may have been underestimated. In the small 56-69-year group, the increase in depth fell short of significance, most likely because of low power. Because no day 14 peak-response samples were available, the repertoires could be characterized only after the peak T cell response. Reportedly, close to half of the unique spike-specific TCRs recognized epitopes lying outside the regions that are mutated in the B.1.351 and B.1.1.7 variants. Only 5 to 7 AZD1222 recipients were SARS-CoV-2 seropositive at baseline, limiting conclusions about previously exposed vaccinees. Spike-specific TCR breadth and depth rose significantly after two AZD1222 doses compared with day 0 and with MenACWY recipients.

Sequences were derived from peripheral blood, sampled 28 days after the second AZD1222 dose. Recombination connected TRBV7-2 to TRBJ2-5; the D segment might be TRBD1 or TRBD2, since each matches 7 bases. The origin of this receptor is an adult who received the AZD1222 COVID-19 vaccine. DNA sequence: TGTGCCAGCAGCCCCCAGGGGGGGGGAGGTGAGACCCAGTACTTC. Its protein is CASSPQGGGGETQYF.